Sequencing of this TCR beta chain was carried out in a study of blood T cell repertoires in COVID-19. Study at large: Spain, Italy and the United States supplied samples that represented acute and convalescent COVID-19.

Germline assignment: CDR1 MNHEY and CDR2 SVGAGI. The trim removed 2 bases at V and 1 base at J, leaving 4 bases unmatched. The CDR3 runs 15 residues. Clones were read by immunoSEQ multiplex PCR, and TCRdb kept only the in-frame ones, dropping some. The sample lists around 200,000 clones; approximately 87% were seen once. The source is a man aged 55 to 70 who had recovered from COVID-19. Sequenced input: peripheral blood. This chain uses TRBV6-5 with TRBJ1-1; 7 bases fit TRBD1. The chain's CDR3 is CASSYQGTANTEAFF. In DNA, the CDR3 is TGTGCCAGCAGTTACCAGGGGACAGCGAACACTGAAGCTTTCTTT.